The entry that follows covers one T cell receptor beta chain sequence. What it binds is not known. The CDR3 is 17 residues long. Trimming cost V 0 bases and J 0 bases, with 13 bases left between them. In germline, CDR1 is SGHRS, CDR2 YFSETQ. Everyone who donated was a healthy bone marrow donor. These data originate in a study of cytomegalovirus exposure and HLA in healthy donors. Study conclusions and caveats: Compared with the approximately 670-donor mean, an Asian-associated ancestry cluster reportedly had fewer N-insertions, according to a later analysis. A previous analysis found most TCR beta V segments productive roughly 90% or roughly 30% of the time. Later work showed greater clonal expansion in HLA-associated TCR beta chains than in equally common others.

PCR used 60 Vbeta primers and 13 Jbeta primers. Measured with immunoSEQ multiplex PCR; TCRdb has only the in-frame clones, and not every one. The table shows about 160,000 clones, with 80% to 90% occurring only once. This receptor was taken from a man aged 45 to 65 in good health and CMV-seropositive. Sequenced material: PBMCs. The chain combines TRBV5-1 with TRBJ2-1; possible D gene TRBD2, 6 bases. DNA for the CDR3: TGCGCCAGCAGCTTGGCCTTCGGGGGATCCTCCTACAATGAGCAGTTCTTC. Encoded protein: CASSLAFGGSSYNEQFF. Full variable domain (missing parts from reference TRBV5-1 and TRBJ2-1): KAGVTQTPRYLIKTRGQQVTLSCSPISGHRSVSWYQQTPGQGLQFLFEYFSETQRNKGNFPGRFSGRQFSNSRSEMNVSTLELGDSALYLCASSLAFGGSSYNEQFFGPGTRLTVL.